This TCR beta chain is drawn from a study of a mutant IDH1 vaccine in newly diagnosed glioma. Study at large: Across weeks 1, 3, 5, 7, 11, 15, 19 and 23, patients received a vaccination each time, eight in all. The start of vaccination came 4-6 weeks after radiotherapy alone, or with temozolomide cycles. Earlier care involved radiotherapy, temozolomide, or both, and the majority received both.

General observations from the study: It was approximately 93% of patients that developed vaccine-induced immune responses.

A note on this clone: Antigen: not known.

Stated time point: week 23, last vaccination. All doses held 300 ug of mutant IDH1 20-mer peptide, with topical imiquimod. Profiling relied on immunoSEQ multiplex PCR, and the TCRdb table lists in-frame clones only, not all of them. The data hold roughly 36,000 clones, with around 87% observed a single time. This CDR3 is built from 14 residues. The V and J ends lost 0 bases and 5 bases respectively, with 11 bases between them. In germline, CDR1 is SGHNT, CDR2 YYREEE (reference sequence). The chain has TRBV5-4 and TRBJ2-5, with D unclear. This specimen was PBMCs, taken from a glioma patient whose treatment included an IDH1 peptide vaccine. This clonotype originated in a man between 35 and 55 years old with glioma. This CDR3 is CASSLALGQETQYF. The CDR3 DNA reads TGTGCCAGCAGCTTGGCCTTGGGCCAGGAGACCCAGTACTTC. The full variable domain, rest sourced from reference TRBV5-4 and TRBJ2-5, is ETGVTQSPTHLIKTRGQQVTLRCSSQSGHNTVSWYQQALGQGPQFIFQYYREEENGRGNFPPRFSGLQFPNYSSELNVNALELDDSALYLCASSLALGQETQYFGPGTRLLVL.